What follows are 24 T cell receptor beta chains derived from one specimen sequenced in a study of T cell repertoires in cytomegalovirus infection. TCRdb used MiXCR to reprocess the reads, holding one entry per CDR3 protein. The table lists about 150,000 distinct CDR3 sequences, roughly 15% of them singletons, with roughly a sixth in the top ten. The specimen was CD8+ T cells from PBMCs. The receptors shown here come from a human donor in good health (CMV status not recorded). Some clones in this sample may be carry-over from other donors' samples.

The rearrangement uses TRBV2 and TRBJ2-3; TRBD2 might be the D (6 bases). This CDR3 has 14 amino acids. V lost 8 bases and J 2 bases, leaving 14 bases between the germline ends. Per the germline V gene, CDR1 is SNHLY and CDR2 is FYNNEI. CDR3 nucleotides: TGTGCCAGCTCTGGGCTAGCGCTCACAGATACGCAGTATTTT. Amino acid sequence: CASSGLALTDTQYF.

This clonotype was detected only a few times. This chain connects TRBV7-8 to TRBJ2-1, with 14 bases fitting TRBD2. Germline values: CDR1 SGHVS, CDR2 FQNEAQ. The CDR3 covers 18 residues. V lost 4 bases, J lost 1 base, and 6 bases stayed unmatched. In nucleotides, the CDR3 is TGTGCCAGCAGCTCCGGGACTAGCGGGAGAGCTTCCTACAATGAGCAGTTCTTC. This sequence encodes CASSSGTSGRASYNEQFF.

This chain connects TRBV6-2 or TRBV6-3 to TRBJ1-5, with D maybe TRBD1 (5 bases). CDR1 MNHEY and CDR2 SVGEGT come from the germline V gene. This CDR3 is built from 15 residues. V lost 4 bases and J 0 bases, leaving 10 bases between the germline ends. The chain's CDR3 is CASSSTDYSNQPQHF. The DNA of the CDR3 is TGTGCCAGCAGTTCGACAGACTATAGCAATCAGCCCCAGCATTTT.

This clonotype came up a few times. V and J are TRBV7-2 and TRBJ2-7; TRBD1 matches 11 bases. This CDR3 comprises 14 residues. The germline V gene has CDR1 SGHTA and CDR2 FQGNSA. The V and J ends lost 7 bases and 6 bases, in that order; junction bases with no gene match: 8. CDR3: CASIEDRGPLEQYF. Written as DNA, the CDR3 is TGTGCCAGCATCGAGGACAGGGGGCCTCTCGAGCAGTACTTC.

This rearrangement joins TRBV7-3 to TRBJ2-1; D uncertain. Germline CDR1 reads SGHTA; CDR2 reads FQGTGA. CDR3 length equals 13 residues. V lost 6 bases and J lost 6, with 12 bases in between. The CDR3 protein is CASRADETNEQFF. DNA of the CDR3: TGTGCCAGCAGGGCCGACGAGACCAATGAGCAGTTCTTC. Drawing the rest from reference TRBV7-3 and TRBJ2-1, the complete variable domain is GAGVSQTPSNKVTEKGKYVELRCDPISGHTALYWYRQSLGQGPEFLIYFQGTGAADDSGLPNDRFFAVRPEGSVSTLKIQRTERGDSAVYLCASRADETNEQFFGPGTRLTVL.

This clonotype was counted between two and nine times. This chain's CDR3 is CASSFSPDSPYEQYF. The CDR3 DNA is TGTGCCAGTAGTTTTTCGCCTGACTCGCCCTACGAGCAGTACTTC. This sequence joins TRBV19 and TRBJ2-7; D call uncertain. Trimming cost V 5 bases and J 2 bases, with 16 bases left between them. Germline values: CDR1 LNHDA, CDR2 SQIVND (reference sequence). The CDR3 is 15 amino acids.

The J gene is TRBJ1-2, the V gene TRBV24-1, with D possibly being TRBD1 (5 bases). The CDR3 has 14 residues. Germline CDR1 reads KGHDR; CDR2 reads SFDVKD. V gave up 3 bases and J gave up 2 bases, with 9 bases separating them. The CDR3 here is CATSDPYRNYGYTF. In DNA form, the CDR3 reads TGTGCCACCAGTGATCCTTACAGGAACTATGGCTACACCTTC.

The V call is TRBV15, the J call TRBJ1-5; D is uncertain. Trimming pared 1 base from V and 1 base from J, leaving 8 bases between. The CDR3 sequence is 15 residues long. Germline V gene data show CDR1 as LNHNV and CDR2 as YYDKDF (reference sequence). This chain's CDR3 is CATSRGSGSNQPQHF. CDR3 nucleotides: TGTGCCACCAGCAGAGGCTCGGGGAGCAATCAGCCCCAGCATTTT.

The chain carries TRBV7-2 and TRBJ2-5; 14 positions agree with TRBD2. Germline V gives CDR1 SGHTA, CDR2 FQGNSA. The CDR3 spans 16 residues. Losses at the gene ends were 1 base for V and 5 bases for J; bases not matched to a gene: 3. CDR3 residues: CASSLEGLAGVETQYF. In DNA form, the CDR3 reads TGTGCCAGCAGCTTAGAGGGACTAGCGGGAGTGGAGACCCAGTACTTC.

This clonotype counts as medium-sized (0.01 to 0.1%). V is TRBV5-5 and J is TRBJ2-7; maybe TRBD2 (6 bases). Trimming took 2 bases from V and 4 from J, leaving 22 bases between them. The V gene's germline CDR1 is SGHKS and CDR2 YYEKEE (reference sequence). This CDR3 has 17 residues. CDR3 protein: CASSFRGSIAAVYEQYF. CDR3 bases: TGTGCCAGCAGCTTTCGGGGGAGTATCGCCGCTGTATACGAGCAGTACTTC. Using reference TRBV5-5 and TRBJ2-7 for the parts outside the CDR3, the full variable domain is DAGVTQSPTHLIKTRGQQVTLRCSPISGHKSVSWYQQVLGQGPQFIFQYYEKEERGRGNFPDRFSARQFPNYSSELNVNALLLGDSALYLCASSFRGSIAAVYEQYFGPGTRLTVT.

The chain links TRBV7-9 to TRBJ2-5; D gene ambiguous. CDR3 length equals 14 residues. The germline V and J ends were trimmed by 5 bases and 5 bases, with 15 bases remaining between them. CDR1 and CDR2 (germline): SEHNR, FQNEAQ (reference sequence). The CDR3 is CASSPWDVAETQYF. CDR3 sequence (DNA): TGTGCCAGCAGCCCATGGGATGTGGCGGAGACCCAGTACTTC.

This clonotype was picked up a small number of times. As DNA, the CDR3 is TGTGCCAGCAGCTTAAATATCCTCCCGGCCCATAATGAAAAACTGTTTTTT. It yields the protein CASSLNILPAHNEKLFF. This rearrangement joins TRBV7-2 to TRBJ1-4; D uncertain. The germline gives CDR1 SGHTA, CDR2 FQGNSA. This CDR3 is built from 17 residues. Deletions cut 2 bases from V and 4 bases from J, with 17 bases between.

The genes are TRBV7-2 and TRBJ1-6, with D uncertain. Germline V gives CDR1 SGHTA, CDR2 FQGNSA. With 3 bases removed from V and 10 bases from J, the gap between germline ends came to 16 bases. The CDR3 has 15 residues. Here the CDR3 DNA reads TGTGCCAGCAGCTTGACGTCAGGATCGGGGTCACCCCTCCACTTT. As protein: CASSLTSGSGSPLHF.

This chain joins TRBV12-3 or TRBV12-4 and TRBJ2-1; D not certain. CDR3 size: 13 residues. V was pared by 4 bases and J by 10 bases, with 14 bases between. CDR3 DNA sequence: TGTGCCAGCAGTTGGGTGCAGAACGAGGAGCAGTTCTTC. Amino acid sequence: CASSWVQNEEQFF.

This clonotype was seen a few times. The V call is TRBV7-2, the J call TRBJ1-2; 7 bases agree with TRBD1. The V segment lost 5 bases and the J segment 3 bases; nucleotides outside the gene matches: 3. CDR1 and CDR2 from the germline V gene are SGHTA and FQGNSA. The CDR3 is 13 residues long. CDR3 region: CASSHTGDYGYTF. The CDR3 nucleotides are TGTGCCAGCAGCCATACAGGGGACTATGGCTACACCTTC.

Note on this clonotype: One end of the junction varies from germline; a read error may be responsible. V gene TRBV12-5 combines with J gene TRBJ1-4; D gene uncertain. The germline gives CDR1 LGHNT, CDR2 FRNRAP. The CDR3 spans 14 residues. This CDR3 is CASAVGPTNDKLFF. CDR3 nucleotides: TGTGCTAGTGCCGTCGGCCCAACTAATGATAAACTGTTTTTT. The variable domain in full, with the rest retrieved from reference TRBV12-5 and TRBJ1-4, is DARVTQTPRHKVTEMGQEVTMRCQPILGHNTVFWYRQTMMQGLELLAYFRNRAPLDDSGMPKDRFSAEMPDATLATLKIQPSEPRDSAVYFCASAVGPTNDKLFFGSGTQLSVL.

The chain uses TRBV6-2 or TRBV6-3 and TRBJ2-1, with D perhaps TRBD2 (6 bases). Germline V gene data show CDR1 as MNHEY and CDR2 as SVGEGT. The CDR3 is 13 residues long. The V end lost 0 bases, the J end lost 9 bases, and 9 bases lay between the germline ends. CDR3 amino acids: CASSYSGAGEQFF. CDR3 nucleotides: TGTGCCAGCAGTTACTCGGGAGCGGGTGAGCAGTTCTTC.

This clonotype was found many times. The chain carries TRBV29-1 and TRBJ2-7, with a weak D call TRBD1 (5 bases). Per germline, CDR1 SQVTM and CDR2 ANQGSEA. The CDR3 consists of 13 residues. V gave up 3 bases and J gave up 2 bases, with 11 bases separating them. In DNA form, the CDR3 reads TGCAGCGTTGAGGGAAGGGGTGCCTACGAGCAGTACTTC. It specifies CSVEGRGAYEQYF.

The chain is built from TRBV7-9 and TRBJ2-2; D gene uncertain. Germline loops: CDR1 SEHNR, CDR2 FQNEAQ (reference sequence). The V and J ends lost 2 bases and 4 bases respectively, with 11 bases between them. There are 15 residues in the CDR3. The CDR3 reads CASSLRRDGTGELFF. In DNA form, the CDR3 reads TGTGCCAGCAGCTTAAGAAGGGATGGCACCGGGGAGCTGTTTTTT.

The chain has TRBV28 and TRBJ2-1; the match to TRBD1 covers 12 bases. Per germline, CDR1 MDHEN and CDR2 SYDVKM. The CDR3 is 14 residues long. With 5 bases clipped from V and 10 bases from J, the junction kept 6 bases outside the gene matches. CDR3 residues: CASSLTGTGGEQFF. CDR3 sequence (DNA): TGTGCCAGCAGTCTCACCGGGACAGGGGGCGAGCAGTTCTTC.

The chain recombines TRBV7-9 with TRBJ2-7, with TRBD2 matching over 8 bases. Losses at the gene ends were 5 bases for V and 0 bases for J; bases not matched to a gene: 12. Germline V gene data show CDR1 as SEHNR and CDR2 as FQNEAQ (reference sequence). The CDR3 sequence is 17 residues long. Here the CDR3 reads CASSRWGAGGSSYEQYF. The CDR3 nucleotides are TGTGCCAGCAGCCGATGGGGTGCGGGGGGCAGCTCCTACGAGCAGTACTTC. Supplemented by reference TRBV7-9 and TRBJ2-7, the full variable domain reads DTGVSQNPRHKITKRGQNVTFRCDPISEHNRLYWYRQTLGQGPEFLTYFQNEAQLEKSRLLSDRFSAERPKGSFSTLEIQRTEQGDSAMYLCASSRWGAGGSSYEQYFGPGTRLTVT.

The rearrangement links TRBV10-3 to TRBJ2-5, with a weak D call TRBD2 (6 bases). Germline CDR1 ENHRY, CDR2 SYGVKD. The CDR3 extends over 13 amino acids. Trimming shortened V by 6 bases and J by 4 bases, and 12 bases separated the two germline ends. The CDR3 sequence is CAISPGLGETQYF. CDR3 bases: TGTGCCATCAGCCCGGGACTGGGAGAGACCCAGTACTTC.

V is TRBV11-2 and J is TRBJ2-1; TRBD1 matches 9 bases. V was clipped by 1 base and J by 12 bases; unmatched bases: 13. Germline CDR1 and CDR2: SGHAT and FQNNGV. CDR3 length equals 16 residues. In DNA, the CDR3 is TGTGCCAGCAGCTTAGTCTCGGGAGACAGGGGGTATTGGCAGTTCTTC. Translated, it gives CASSLVSGDRGYWQFF.

The rearrangement joins TRBV7-3 to TRBJ2-6; no clear D gene. V lost 6 bases to trimming and J lost 0 bases, with 12 bases between them. This CDR3 spans 16 amino acids. Germline-derived CDR1 and CDR2 are SGHTA and FQGTGA. CDR3 nucleotide sequence: TGTGCCAGCAGGGTCGTGGGATCCTCTGGGGCCAACGTCCTGACTTTC. Translating it yields CASRVVGSSGANVLTF.